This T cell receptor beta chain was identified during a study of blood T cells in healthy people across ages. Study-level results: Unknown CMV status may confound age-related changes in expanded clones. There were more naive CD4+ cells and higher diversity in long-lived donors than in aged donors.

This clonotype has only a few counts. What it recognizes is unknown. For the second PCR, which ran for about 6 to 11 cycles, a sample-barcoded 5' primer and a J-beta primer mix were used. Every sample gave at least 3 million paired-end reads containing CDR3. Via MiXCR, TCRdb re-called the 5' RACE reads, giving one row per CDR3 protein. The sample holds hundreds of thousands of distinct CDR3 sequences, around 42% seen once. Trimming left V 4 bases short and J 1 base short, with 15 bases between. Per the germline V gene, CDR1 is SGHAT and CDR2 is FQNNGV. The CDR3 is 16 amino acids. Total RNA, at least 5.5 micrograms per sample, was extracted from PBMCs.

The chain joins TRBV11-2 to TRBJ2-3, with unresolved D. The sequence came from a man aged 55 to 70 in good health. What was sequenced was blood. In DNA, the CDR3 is TGTGCCAGCAGCTCAGTTATAGGTCAGGGCACAGATACGCAGTATTTT. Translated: CASSSVIGQGTDTQYF. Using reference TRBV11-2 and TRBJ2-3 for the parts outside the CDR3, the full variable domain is EAGVAQSPRYKIIEKRQSVAFWCNPISGHATLYWYQQILGQGPKLLIQFQNNGVVDDSQLPKDRFSAERLKGVDSTLKIQPAKLEDSAVYLCASSSVIGQGTDTQYFGPGTRLTVL.